A single sample is the source of the 9 T cell receptor beta chains below, sequenced in a study of shared clonotypes between healthy human individuals (dated by TCRdb to the early 2020s). The receptor library was made with the immunoSEQ multiplex PCR assay. TCRdb retrieved this table from immuneACCESS and kept in-frame rearrangements only. Not all clones are present; in checked studies, unresolved V genes account for under half, and no reason is known for the remainder. The sample has about 490,000 clones on record, roughly 85% of them singletons. The top ten constitute more than 10% of the sample. The sample taken for sequencing was PBMCs. Every receptor here comes from a woman in her thirties or forties in good health. Some clones in this sample may be carry-over from other donors' samples.

The V call is TRBV4-2, the J call TRBJ1-1, with D tentatively TRBD1 (6 bases). Germline loops: CDR1 LGHNA, CDR2 YNFKEQ. This CDR3 has 15 residues. V lost 5 bases to trimming and J lost 5 bases, with 18 bases between them. The CDR3 spells CASSLQGHYGTEAFF. In DNA, the CDR3 is TGTGCCAGCAGCTTACAGGGCCACTATGGGACTGAAGCTTTCTTT.

The V gene is TRBV27, the J gene TRBJ2-4; D gene ambiguous. V gave up 2 bases and J gave up 5 bases, with 10 bases separating them. CDR3 length equals 14 residues. The V gene's germline CDR1 is MNHEY and CDR2 SMNVEV (reference sequence). The CDR3 sequence: CASSLRSEQNIQYF. Here the CDR3 DNA reads TGTGCCAGCAGTTTACGCAGCGAACAAAACATTCAGTACTTC.

This clone was counted between two and nine times. This sequence joins TRBV30 and TRBJ1-2, with D unresolved. The CDR3 runs to 12 residues. Trimming left V 0 bases short and J 6 bases short, with 8 bases between. The V gene's germline CDR1 is GTSNPN and CDR2 SVGIG (reference sequence). The CDR3, as DNA: TGTGCCTGGAGTGTGGATCTCCATGGCTACACCTTC. Its protein is CAWSVDLHGYTF.

The chain links TRBV19 to TRBJ2-2, with D tentatively TRBD1 (6 bases). The CDR3 consists of 17 residues. Germline CDR1 and CDR2: LNHDA and SQIVND (reference sequence). V was trimmed by 2 bases and J by 1 base, leaving 14 bases between them. CDR3 residues: CASSIKFGTRNTGELFF. The CDR3 coding sequence is TGTGCCAGTAGTATAAAATTCGGGACAAGGAACACCGGGGAGCTGTTTTTT.

The rearrangement joins TRBV6-5 to TRBJ2-3; 9 bases are shared with TRBD2. With 2 bases clipped from V and 3 bases from J, the junction kept 6 bases outside the gene matches. This CDR3 has 16 amino acids. CDR1 and CDR2 from the germline V gene are MNHEY and SVGAGI. The CDR3 nucleotides read TGTGCCAGCAGTTACCAAGGGCTAGCGGGAACAGATACGCAGTATTTT. It codes for CASSYQGLAGTDTQYF.

The chain links TRBV7-8 to TRBJ1-1, with D possibly being TRBD1 (5 bases). CDR1 and CDR2 from the germline V gene are SGHVS and FQNEAQ. The CDR3 sequence is 16 residues long. Trimming stripped 0 bases from V and 1 base from J, with 12 bases between. CDR3 coding DNA: TGTGCCAGCAGCTTAGCCAGGGCGTCGGGGAACACTGAAGCTTTCTTT. Its protein is CASSLARASGNTEAFF. The whole variable domain, remainder taken from reference TRBV7-8 and TRBJ1-1, is GAGVSQSPRYKVAKRGQDVALRCDPISGHVSLFWYQQALGQGPEFLTYFQNEAQLDKSGLPSDRFFAERPEGSVSTLKIQRTQQEDSAVYLCASSLARASGNTEAFFGQGTRLTVV.

This clone was counted a single time. The V call is TRBV29-1, the J call TRBJ1-2; 7 bases line up with TRBD1. The CDR3 runs to 14 residues. Germline V gene data show CDR1 as SQVTM and CDR2 as ANQGSEA. J gave up 5 bases and V 0 bases, and 6 bases lay outside the gene matches. CDR3 protein: CSVEDPGQSYGYTF. In nucleotides, the CDR3 is TGCAGCGTTGAAGATCCGGGACAGTCATATGGCTACACCTTC. The whole variable domain, filled in from reference TRBV29-1 and TRBJ1-2, reads SAVISQKPSRDICQRGTSLTIQCQVDSQVTMMFWYRQQPGQSLTLIATANQGSEATYESGFVIDKFPISRPNLTFSTLTVSNMSPEDSSIYLCSVEDPGQSYGYTFGSGTRLTVV.

V gene TRBV27 combines with J gene TRBJ2-3, with D perhaps TRBD2 (5 bases). The CDR3 loop spans 13 amino acids. Germline CDR1 reads MNHEY; CDR2 reads SMNVEV (reference sequence). V was pared by 6 bases and J by 1 base, with 8 bases between. In nucleotides, the CDR3 is TGTGCCAGCAGGGGAGCGGGCACAGATACGCAGTATTTT. Translation: CASRGAGTDTQYF.

The chain recombines TRBV30 with TRBJ1-4; TRBD1 is a possible D gene (6 bases). Germline values: CDR1 GTSNPN, CDR2 SVGIG (reference sequence). CDR3 length: 16 residues. For the CDR3, the DNA is TGTGCTTGGGGGCGAATGGGGATCTCAACTAATGAAAAACTGTTTTTT. Its translation: CAWGRMGISTNEKLFF.